A single sample is the source of the 25 T cell receptor beta chains below, sequenced in a study of cytomegalovirus exposure and HLA in healthy donors. The PCR ran on 60 Vbeta and 13 Jbeta primers. Measured with immunoSEQ multiplex PCR; TCRdb has only the in-frame clones, and not every one. The sample consists of about 160,000 clones, approximately 80% of them appearing once. The source material was PBMCs. Source of these receptors: a man younger than 45 in good health and CMV-seropositive.

Details on this clone: The sample holds other DNA sequences that translate to the same CDR3. This chain joins TRBV27 and TRBJ1-6, with D unresolved. Per germline, CDR1 MNHEY and CDR2 SMNVEV (reference sequence). Trimming took off 5 bases at V and 6 bases at J, with 5 bases between the two ends. The CDR3 is made up of 12 amino acids. In DNA, the CDR3 is TGTGCCAGCAGTCCGCGTAATTCACCCCTCCACTTT. Translated: CASSPRNSPLHF.

The rearrangement uses TRBV27 and TRBJ2-5, with D tentatively TRBD1 (6 bases). V was clipped by 5 bases and J by 3 bases, with 13 bases between them. The CDR3 runs 14 residues. Germline lookup yields CDR1 MNHEY and CDR2 SMNVEV (reference sequence). The CDR3 nucleotides read TGTGCCAGCAGTGCGACAGGAAGGAAAGAGACCCAGTACTTC. It yields the protein CASSATGRKETQYF.

V gene TRBV4-2 combines with J gene TRBJ2-3; TRBD2 agrees at 10 bases. From germline, CDR1 is LGHNA and CDR2 YNFKEQ. Trimming removed 0 bases from V and 1 base from J; junction bases left unmatched: 4. CDR3 length: 17 residues. The CDR3: CASSQDGSGGGTDTQYF. CDR3 bases: TGTGCCAGCAGCCAAGACGGGAGCGGGGGGGGCACAGATACGCAGTATTTT.

The rearrangement links TRBV7-6 to TRBJ2-3; no definite D call. Trimming pared 2 bases from V and 0 bases from J, leaving 6 bases between. The CDR3 runs 14 residues. CDR1 SGHVS and CDR2 FNYEAQ come from the germline V gene. CDR3 sequence: CASSLLQSTDTQYF. DNA for the CDR3: TGTGCCAGCAGCTTATTGCAGAGCACAGATACGCAGTATTTT.

The rearrangement joins TRBV7-3 to TRBJ2-3; 8 bases align to TRBD2. The CDR3 extends over 16 amino acids. Germline-derived CDR1 and CDR2 are SGHTA and FQGTGA. V lost 0 bases to trimming and J lost 1 base; unmatched junction nucleotides: 3. The CDR3 protein is CASSLTSGEGTDTQYF. The CDR3 DNA reads as TGTGCCAGCAGCTTAACTAGCGGGGAGGGCACAGATACGCAGTATTTT. Based on the CDR3 plus reference TRBV7-3 and TRBJ2-3, the full variable domain is GAGVSQTPSNKVTEKGKYVELRCDPISGHTALYWYRQSLGQGPEFLIYFQGTGAADDSGLPNDRFFAVRPEGSVSTLKIQRTERGDSAVYLCASSLTSGEGTDTQYFGPGTRLTVL.

The chain recombines TRBV30 with TRBJ1-5; D is unresolved. Trimming shortened V by 2 bases and J by 0 bases, and 2 bases separated the two germline ends. Germline lookup yields CDR1 GTSNPN and CDR2 SVGIG (reference sequence). This CDR3 is built from 12 residues. Here the CDR3 DNA reads TGTGCCTGGAGTTATAGCAATCAGCCCCAGCATTTT. This codes for CAWSYSNQPQHF.

The chain uses TRBV27 and TRBJ1-4, with D perhaps matching TRBD1 (5 bases). Germline V lookup: CDR1 MNHEY, CDR2 SMNVEV (reference sequence). The V end lost 7 bases, the J end lost 8 bases, and 20 bases lay between the germline ends. The CDR3 consists of 15 residues. The CDR3 DNA reads TGTGCCAGCAAGCGAGCAGGGCTCGCTGGGGAAAAACTGTTTTTT. Residues: CASKRAGLAGEKLFF.

V usage is TRBV6-5 and J usage is TRBJ1-1; TRBD1 might be the D (5 bases). CDR3 length: 15 residues. V gave up 4 bases and J gave up 0 bases, with 12 bases separating them. Per germline, CDR1 MNHEY and CDR2 SVGAGI. The CDR3: CASSSPRQMNTEAFF. The CDR3, as DNA: TGTGCCAGCAGTTCCCCGAGACAGATGAACACTGAAGCTTTCTTT.

The rearrangement uses TRBV25-1 and TRBJ2-1; D is uncertain. The germline V gene encodes CDR1 MGHDK and CDR2 SYGVNS. The CDR3 consists of 10 residues. Trimming removed 8 bases at V and 4 bases at J, with 3 bases between. In DNA form, the CDR3 reads TGTGCCAGCTCATACAATGAGCAGTTCTTC. Encoded protein: CASSYNEQFF.

This chain joins TRBV19 and TRBJ2-1; 8 nucleotides line up with TRBD2. The V segment lost 7 bases and the J segment 9 bases; nucleotides outside the gene matches: 11. Germline-derived CDR1 and CDR2 are LNHDA and SQIVND (reference sequence). The CDR3 totals 14 residues. The CDR3 here is CASNGVAGSGEQFF. In nucleotides, the CDR3 is TGTGCCAGTAATGGGGTAGCGGGGTCCGGTGAGCAGTTCTTC.

In this sample, this clone turned up a few times. The rearrangement uses TRBV30 and TRBJ1-4; 8 bases fit TRBD1. The V gene's germline CDR1 is GTSNPN and CDR2 SVGIG (reference sequence). J lost 10 bases, V lost 6 bases, and 10 bases had no gene match. CDR3 length: 13 residues. CDR3: CACTAGGIGKLFF. The CDR3 DNA reads TGTGCCTGCACTGCAGGGGGCATAGGAAAACTGTTTTTT.

The rearrangement links TRBV6-5 to TRBJ1-2; D perhaps matches TRBD1 (6 bases). Per germline, CDR1 MNHEY and CDR2 SVGAGI. V was cut by 0 bases and J by 8 bases, with 19 bases left in between. The CDR3 extends over 16 amino acids. CDR3 nucleotide sequence: TGTGCCAGCAGTTACTCGAAGGGAGCAGGGGTAGGGGGCTACACCTTC. Translation gives CASSYSKGAGVGGYTF.

The V and J genes are TRBV4-1 and TRBJ1-5; the match to TRBD1 covers 8 bases. CDR3 length: 15 amino acids. Germline CDR1 is MGHRA and CDR2 is YSYEKL. After removal of 3 bases from V and 2 bases from J, the junction contained 3 bases not matched to a gene. The CDR3 region is CASSHQGQGNQPQHF. CDR3 DNA sequence: TGCGCCAGCAGCCACCAGGGACAGGGCAATCAGCCCCAGCATTTT.

The V and J genes are TRBV5-4 and TRBJ2-7; 7 nucleotides agree with TRBD1. The J segment lost 6 bases and the V segment lost 2 bases, leaving 2 bases of the junction unmatched. The CDR3 runs to 12 residues. In germline, CDR1 is SGHNT, CDR2 YYREEE (reference sequence). The CDR3 DNA sequence: TGTGCCAGCAGCTTTCAGGGGGTCGAGCAGTACTTC. Amino acids: CASSFQGVEQYF.

V usage is TRBV2 and J usage is TRBJ1-6, with a possible D match to TRBD1 (6 bases). In germline, CDR1 is SNHLY, CDR2 FYNNEI. The CDR3 spans 15 residues. Trimming took off 5 bases at V and 0 bases at J, with 8 bases between the two ends. The CDR3 reads CASSNRDSYNSPLHF. CDR3 sequence (DNA): TGTGCCAGCAGTAACAGGGACTCCTATAATTCACCCCTCCACTTT.

The chain has TRBV29-1 and TRBJ2-1; 9 positions agree with TRBD1. Germline lookup yields CDR1 SQVTM and CDR2 ANQGSEA. The CDR3 is made up of 14 amino acids. Losses at the gene ends were 3 bases for V and 5 bases for J; bases not matched to a gene: 5. In DNA form, the CDR3 reads TGCAGCGTTGACGAGACAGGGGGGGACAATGAGCAGTTCTTC. Protein product: CSVDETGGDNEQFF.

V usage is TRBV5-4 and J usage is TRBJ2-2, with D tentatively TRBD2 (6 bases). Trimming stripped 5 bases from V and 3 bases from J, with 17 bases between. The CDR3 totals 16 residues. Per germline, CDR1 SGHNT and CDR2 YYREEE (reference sequence). For the CDR3, the DNA is TGTGCCAGCAGTCCCCTGGTTGGGGAGGACACCGGGGAGCTGTTTTTT. Translating it yields CASSPLVGEDTGELFF. Full variable domain (rest looked up from reference TRBV5-4 and TRBJ2-2): ETGVTQSPTHLIKTRGQQVTLRCSSQSGHNTVSWYQQALGQGPQFIFQYYREEENGRGNFPPRFSGLQFPNYSSELNVNALELDDSALYLCASSPLVGEDTGELFFGEGSRLTVL.

V is TRBV4-1 and J is TRBJ1-4; the D gene is possibly TRBD1 (5 bases). The CDR3 has 18 amino acids. V was cut by 1 base and J by 0 bases, with 15 bases left in between. Germline lookup yields CDR1 MGHRA and CDR2 YSYEKL. This CDR3 is CASSQVGGDPATNEKLFF. DNA for the CDR3: TGCGCCAGCAGCCAAGTTGGCGGGGACCCGGCAACTAATGAAAAACTGTTTTTT.

Only a few counts were recorded for this clone. This chain links TRBV5-1 with TRBJ1-1; D is ambiguous. V was cut by 0 bases and J by 2 bases, with 8 bases left in between. The V gene's germline CDR1 is SGHRS and CDR2 YFSETQ. The CDR3 has 14 residues. The CDR3 DNA reads TGCGCCAGCAGCTTGGGACACAAAAACACTGAAGCTTTCTTT. Protein sequence: CASSLGHKNTEAFF. The full variable domain, in which reference TRBV5-1 and TRBJ1-1 provide the parts outside the CDR3, is KAGVTQTPRYLIKTRGQQVTLSCSPISGHRSVSWYQQTPGQGLQFLFEYFSETQRNKGNFPGRFSGRQFSNSRSEMNVSTLELGDSALYLCASSLGHKNTEAFFGQGTRLTVV.

The chain uses TRBV6-5 and TRBJ1-6, with 9 bases identical to TRBD1. The CDR3 is made up of 15 amino acids. CDR1 is MNHEY, CDR2 SVGAGI, per germline. Trimming removed 2 bases from V and 7 bases from J; junction bases left unmatched: 3. The CDR3 loop reads CASSYRQGENSPLHF. The DNA for the CDR3 is TGTGCCAGCAGTTACCGACAGGGGGAAAATTCACCCCTCCACTTT.

The rearrangement links TRBV5-6 to TRBJ1-6, with D possibly matching TRBD1 (6 bases). The CDR3 covers 18 residues. The V gene lost 0 bases and the J gene lost 0 bases, with 13 bases spanning the gap. Germline assignment: CDR1 SGHDT and CDR2 YYEEEE. The CDR3 region is CASSLARGGSSYNSPLHF. The CDR3 DNA reads TGTGCCAGCAGCTTGGCCCGTGGGGGCAGCTCCTATAATTCACCCCTCCACTTT.

The rearrangement joins TRBV4-1 to TRBJ2-1; tentative D call: TRBD2 (7 bases). CDR1 is MGHRA and CDR2 is YSYEKL in the germline V gene. The V end was cut by 1 base, the J end by 8 bases, with 18 bases between. This CDR3 comprises 16 residues. The CDR3 spells CASSQVAGARGDEQFF. DNA for the CDR3: TGCGCCAGCAGCCAAGTTGCGGGGGCAAGAGGGGATGAGCAGTTCTTC.

CDR3 sequence: CARGLLGETQYF. CDR3 DNA sequence: TGTGCCAGGGGCCTGCTCGGCGAGACCCAGTACTTC. The rearrangement joins TRBV2 to TRBJ2-5; D is ambiguous. Germline CDR1 SNHLY, CDR2 FYNNEI. Trimming stripped 9 bases from V and 5 bases from J, with 13 bases between. This CDR3 region has 12 residues.

A word on this clone: Germline is not matched at one junction end, which may reflect a read error. The chain recombines TRBV9 with TRBJ2-3; TRBD2 matches at 8 bases. From germline, CDR1 is SGDLS and CDR2 YYNGEE. CDR3 length: 15 residues. CDR3 amino acids: CASSVGTSGTDAQYF. The CDR3 DNA sequence: TGTGCCAGCAGCGTAGGTACTAGCGGCACAGATGCGCAGTATTTT.

The chain combines TRBV29-1 with TRBJ1-1, with TRBD1 matching over 12 bases. Germline CDR1 and CDR2: SQVTM and ANQGSEA. J lost 5 bases, V lost 6 bases, and 7 bases had no gene match. The CDR3 is made up of 14 amino acids. CDR3 amino acids: CSVSRDRGRTEAFF. For the CDR3, the DNA is TGCAGCGTCTCTAGGGACAGGGGGCGAACTGAAGCTTTCTTT.